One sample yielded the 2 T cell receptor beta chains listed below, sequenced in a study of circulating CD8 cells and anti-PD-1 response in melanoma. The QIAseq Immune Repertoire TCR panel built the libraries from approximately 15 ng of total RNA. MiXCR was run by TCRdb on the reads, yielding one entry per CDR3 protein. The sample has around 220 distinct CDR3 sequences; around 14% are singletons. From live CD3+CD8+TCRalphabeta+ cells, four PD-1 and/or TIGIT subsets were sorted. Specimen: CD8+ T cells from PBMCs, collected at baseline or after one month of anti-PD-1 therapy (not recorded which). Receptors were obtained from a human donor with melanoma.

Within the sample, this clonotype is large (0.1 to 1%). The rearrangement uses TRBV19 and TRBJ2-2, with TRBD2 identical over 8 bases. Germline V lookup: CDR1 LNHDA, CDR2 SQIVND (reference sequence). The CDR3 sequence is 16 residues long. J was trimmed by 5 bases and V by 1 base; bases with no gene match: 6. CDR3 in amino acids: CASSIASGSRTGELFF. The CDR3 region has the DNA TGTGCCAGTAGTATAGCCAGCGGGAGTCGGACCGGGGAGCTGTTTTTT.

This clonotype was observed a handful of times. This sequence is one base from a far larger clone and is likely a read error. CDR3 protein: CASTLGLAAEQYF. In nucleotides, the CDR3 is TGTGCCAGTACCTTGGGACTAGCGGCCGAGCAGTACTTC. The V gene is TRBV19, the J gene TRBJ2-7; 11 nucleotides agree with TRBD2. Germline-derived CDR1 and CDR2 are LNHDA and SQIVND (reference sequence). V lost 7 bases and J lost 6; bases outside the gene matches: 5. The CDR3 runs to 13 residues.